This TCR beta chain was sequenced in a study of breast tumors, draining lymph nodes, adjacent tissues. Study-level points and caveats: Tumor TCR diversity was below lymph nodes but above nontumor tissue. Most tumor T cells seemingly derive from lymph node, then expand in tumor. Luminal-like breast cancer showed significantly greater tumor-nontumor repertoire similarity than basal-like breast cancer did.

Breast cancer patients provided tissue from their axillary draining lymph nodes. Notes on this clonotype: The antigen is undetermined.

TCRdb used MiXCR to reprocess the multiplex PCR reads, holding one entry per CDR3 protein. In the table there are approximately 130,000 distinct CDR3 sequences, more than 20% of which are singletons. CDR3 size: 14 residues. Between the trimmed V and J ends, which lost 0 bases and 9 bases, there was a span of 13 bases. The germline V gene has CDR1 SGDLS and CDR2 YYNGEE. The TCR originated in a female donor with breast cancer. Some clones in this sample may be carry-over from other donors' samples. The sample taken for sequencing was axillary lymph node tissue. The chain combines TRBV9 with TRBJ2-4, with D perhaps matching TRBD1 or TRBD2 (5 bases each). The chain's CDR3 is CASSVDGYGGIQYF. The CDR3 DNA sequence: TGTGCCAGCAGCGTAGATGGCTATGGGGGCATTCAGTACTTC. The full variable domain, with the rest looked up from reference TRBV9 and TRBJ2-4, is DSGVTQTPKHLITATGQRVTLRCSPRSGDLSVYWYQQSLDQGLQFLIQYYNGEERAKGNILERFSAQQFPDLHSELNLSSLELGDSALYFCASSVDGYGGIQYFGAGTRLSVL.